The clone carrying this TCR beta chain was observed at least ten times. This sample is part of a study of blood T cells in healthy people across ages. V was pared by 6 bases and J by 0 bases, with 2 bases between. CDR1 and CDR2 (germline): SGHVS, FNYEAQ. The CDR3 covers 11 residues. Combining a sample-barcoded 5' primer with a J-beta primer mix, a second PCR ran for roughly 7 to 12 cycles. Each CDR3 protein is one row after TCRdb ran MiXCR on the 5' RACE reads. The sample carries about a million distinct CDR3 sequences, 40% to 60% recorded once. The chain links TRBV7-6 to TRBJ2-5; D ambiguous. The sequenced sample consisted of blood. The clonotype originates from a man younger than 45 in good health. DNA of the CDR3: TGTGCCAGCAGTCACCAAGAGACCCAGTACTTC. Its protein product is CASSHQETQYF.